This T cell receptor (beta chain) was recovered during a study of blood T cell repertoires in COVID-19. About the research overall: PBMCs, B-cell-depleted T cells, or T cells provided the cDNA or gDNA that made up the material.

Original analysis: The authors estimated nucleated cell counts from reference gene primer amplification. Sequenced by immunoSEQ multiplex PCR; TCRdb stores in-frame clones only, minus some. V, J and clone size are taken as reported in that table, and D and trimming were inferred from the DNA itself. Found here are approximately 180,000 clones, approximately 87% of them singletons; the top ten hold 12%. This clone has just a few counts. Different DNA sequences within this sample yield the same CDR3. The CDR3 loop spans 13 amino acids. From germline, CDR1 is MGHRA and CDR2 YSYEKL. Trimming took 0 bases from V and 2 from J, leaving 5 bases between them.

The sequence derives from a woman in her 70s with COVID-19, enrolled during active disease. The chain is built from TRBV4-1 and TRBJ2-7, with D maybe TRBD1 (5 bases). Material for sequencing was peripheral blood. This CDR3 is CASSQDRAYEQYF. The CDR3 region has the DNA TGCGCCAGCAGCCAAGACAGGGCCTACGAGCAGTACTTC.